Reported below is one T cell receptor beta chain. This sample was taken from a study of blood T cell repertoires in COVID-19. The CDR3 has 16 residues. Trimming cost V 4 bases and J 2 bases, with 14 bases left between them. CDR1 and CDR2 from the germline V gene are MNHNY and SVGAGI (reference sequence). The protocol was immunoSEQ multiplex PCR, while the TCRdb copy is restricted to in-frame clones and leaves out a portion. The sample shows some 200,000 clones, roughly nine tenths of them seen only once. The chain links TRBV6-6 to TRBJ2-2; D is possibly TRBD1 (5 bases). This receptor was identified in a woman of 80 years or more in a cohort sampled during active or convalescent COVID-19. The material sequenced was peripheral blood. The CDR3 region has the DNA TGTGCCAGCAGTTTCGACTTGACAGTAAACACCGGGGAGCTGTTTTTT. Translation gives CASSFDLTVNTGELFF.